This T cell receptor beta chain derives from a study of T cell responses to AZD1222 COVID-19 vaccine. Whole-study findings and limits: At 160-218 and 743-854, vaccine-associated CD4 TCRs were dominant, and they spanned spike. Baseline antibody screening turned up just a handful of seropositive AZD1222 recipients.

For this clone: Its specificity is not known.

V trimming: 1 base; J trimming: 2 bases; junction bases outside the gene matches: 4. The CDR3 runs 15 residues. CDR1 is LGHDT, CDR2 YNNKEL, per germline (reference sequence). Method: immunoSEQ multiplex PCR; TCRdb's copy keeps in-frame clones and lacks some. Seen here are about 130,000 clones, about 92% observed once, and the top ten hold less than 4.5%. The rearrangement joins TRBV3-1 (or the pseudogene TRBV3-2) to TRBJ1-2; TRBD1 aligns across 7 bases. The source of this sequence is an adult in good health. The specimen comprised peripheral blood, sampled on day 0 of MenACWY control vaccination. The CDR3 DNA reads as TGTGCCAGCAGCCAAGGTACAGGGGCAAACTATGGCTACACCTTC. Protein: CASSQGTGANYGYTF.